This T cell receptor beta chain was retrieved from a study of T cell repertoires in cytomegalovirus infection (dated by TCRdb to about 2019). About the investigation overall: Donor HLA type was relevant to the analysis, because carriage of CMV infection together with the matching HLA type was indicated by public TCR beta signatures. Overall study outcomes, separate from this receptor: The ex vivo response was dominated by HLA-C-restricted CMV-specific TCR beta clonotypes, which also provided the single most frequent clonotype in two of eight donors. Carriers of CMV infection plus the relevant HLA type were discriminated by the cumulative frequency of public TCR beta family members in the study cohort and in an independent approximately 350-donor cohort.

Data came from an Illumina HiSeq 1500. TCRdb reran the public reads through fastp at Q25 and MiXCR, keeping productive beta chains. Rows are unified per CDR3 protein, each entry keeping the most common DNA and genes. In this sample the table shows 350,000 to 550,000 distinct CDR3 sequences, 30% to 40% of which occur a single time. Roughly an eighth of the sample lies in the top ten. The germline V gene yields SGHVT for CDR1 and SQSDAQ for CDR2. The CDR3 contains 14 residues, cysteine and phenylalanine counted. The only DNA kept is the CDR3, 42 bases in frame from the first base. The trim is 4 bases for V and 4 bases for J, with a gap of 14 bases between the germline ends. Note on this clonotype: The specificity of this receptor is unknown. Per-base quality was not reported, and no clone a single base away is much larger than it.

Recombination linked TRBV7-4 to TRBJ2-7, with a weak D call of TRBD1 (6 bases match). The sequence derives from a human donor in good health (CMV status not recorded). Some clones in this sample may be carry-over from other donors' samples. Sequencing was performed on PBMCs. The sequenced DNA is TGTGCCAGCAGCTGTAAACAGGGCGGGTACGAGCAGTACTTC. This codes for CASSCKQGGYEQYF.